Following are 31 T cell receptor beta chains from one sample sequenced in a study of cytomegalovirus exposure and HLA in healthy donors. Primers: 60 Vbeta forward and 13 Jbeta reverse. The method was immunoSEQ multiplex PCR; TCRdb's version includes in-frame clones alone and lacks a portion of them. Its clone listing holds 35,000 to 50,000 clones. Sample: PBMCs. Source of these receptors: a male donor in good health and CMV-seronegative.

The chain combines TRBV18 with TRBJ2-7, with 7 bases lining up with TRBD2. The CDR3 sequence is 15 residues long. CDR1 KGHSH and CDR2 LQKENI come from the germline V gene. Trimming took 2 bases from V and 2 from J; bases not matched to a gene: 6. CDR3 in amino acids: CASSPGLADAYEQYF. DNA of the CDR3: TGTGCCAGCTCACCAGGGCTAGCGGACGCCTACGAGCAGTACTTC.

This chain connects TRBV19 to TRBJ1-1; 8 bases map to TRBD1. The CDR3 is 15 residues long. Germline V lookup: CDR1 LNHDA, CDR2 SQIVND (reference sequence). With 5 bases clipped from V and 4 bases from J, the junction kept 9 bases outside the gene matches. The CDR3 is CASSAYRGSGTEAFF. In nucleotides, the CDR3 is TGTGCCAGTAGTGCCTACAGGGGGTCAGGCACTGAAGCTTTCTTT.

This chain uses TRBV28 with TRBJ2-7; TRBD1 agrees at 7 bases. V trimming: 6 bases; J trimming: 3 bases; junction bases outside the gene matches: 11. Per the germline V gene, CDR1 is MDHEN and CDR2 is SYDVKM. The CDR3 runs 15 residues. The CDR3 DNA sequence: TGTGCCAGCAGCTCCGGTACAGGGGCTTACTACGAGCAGTACTTC. This encodes CASSSGTGAYYEQYF.

The chain joins TRBV18 to TRBJ2-7; the match to TRBD2 covers 13 bases. Per the germline V gene, CDR1 is KGHSH and CDR2 is LQKENI. The J segment lost 2 bases and the V segment lost 6 bases, leaving 4 bases of the junction unmatched. This CDR3 region has 15 residues. This CDR3 is CASSPGTSGTYEQYF. The CDR3 DNA reads as TGTGCCAGCTCTCCCGGGACTAGCGGGACCTACGAGCAGTACTTC.

The genes are TRBV27 and TRBJ2-7; D unresolved. Germline V gene sequence: CDR1 MNHEY, CDR2 SMNVEV (reference sequence). The CDR3 covers 12 residues. With 0 bases removed from V and 4 bases from J, the gap between germline ends came to 4 bases. In DNA form, the CDR3 reads TGTGCCAGCAGTTTATCCGGGTACGAGCAGTACTTC. Translation: CASSLSGYEQYF.

The chain carries TRBV5-1 and TRBJ2-2; perhaps TRBD2 as D (7 bases). The CDR3 is made up of 14 amino acids. Trimming took 7 bases from V and 3 from J, leaving 13 bases between them. CDR1 and CDR2 (germline): SGHRS, YFSETQ. CDR3 DNA sequence: TGCGCCAGCTCTGCGGGGGCGTACACCGGGGAGCTGTTTTTT. Translation: CASSAGAYTGELFF.

This sequence joins TRBV11-2 and TRBJ2-7, with TRBD1 as a possible D gene (5 bases). V was trimmed by 3 bases and J by 5 bases, leaving 5 bases between them. Per germline, CDR1 SGHAT and CDR2 FQNNGV. The CDR3 totals 11 residues. The CDR3 loop reads CASSLGHEQYF. Here the CDR3 DNA reads TGTGCCAGCAGCTTGGGGCACGAGCAGTACTTC.

J is TRBJ1-1 and V is TRBV19; 7 bases fit TRBD1. With V trimmed by 0 bases and J by 9 bases, 4 bases remained unmatched. The CDR3 runs 13 residues. Looked up from germline, CDR1 is LNHDA and CDR2 is SQIVND (reference sequence). CDR3 DNA: TGTGCCAGTAGTATAGAAGGACAGGCCCAAGCTTTCTTT. Protein sequence: CASSIEGQAQAFF.

The J gene is TRBJ1-5, the V gene TRBV7-9; D is possibly TRBD1 (6 bases). This CDR3 contains 15 residues. The germline V and J ends were trimmed by 1 base and 0 bases, with 7 bases remaining between them. Germline V lookup: CDR1 SEHNR, CDR2 FQNEAQ (reference sequence). The CDR3 bases are TGTGCCAGCAGCTTAGAGGGGGATAGCAATCAGCCCCAGCATTTT. Protein product: CASSLEGDSNQPQHF.

CDR3 DNA sequence: TGCAGCGTTGAAATGAGGGCACGGGAAAAACTGTTTTTT. It encodes CSVEMRAREKLFF. The rearrangement links TRBV29-1 to TRBJ1-4; D is uncertain. V was pared by 2 bases and J by 8 bases, with 12 bases between. Germline V lookup: CDR1 SQVTM, CDR2 ANQGSEA. The CDR3 is made up of 13 amino acids. Drawing the rest from reference TRBV29-1 and TRBJ1-4, the complete variable domain is SAVISQKPSRDICQRGTSLTIQCQVDSQVTMMFWYRQQPGQSLTLIATANQGSEATYESGFVIDKFPISRPNLTFSTLTVSNMSPEDSSIYLCSVEMRAREKLFFGSGTQLSVL.

The chain employs TRBV6-1 and TRBJ2-6; 8 positions match TRBD2. CDR1 MNHNS and CDR2 SASEGT come from the germline V gene. V shed 4 bases and J 0 bases; nucleotides not matched to a gene: 11. This CDR3 spans 19 amino acids. CDR3 protein: CASSARRGAGSSGANVLTF. As DNA, the CDR3 is TGTGCCAGCAGTGCGCGGCGGGGGGCAGGAAGCTCTGGGGCCAACGTCCTGACTTTC.

The chain links TRBV2 to TRBJ2-3; 8 bases fit TRBD1. The germline CDR1 and CDR2 sequences are SNHLY and FYNNEI. Germline trimming cut 8 bases from V and 4 bases from J; bases unmatched to any gene: 11. The CDR3 spans 15 residues. The CDR3, as DNA: TGTGCCAGCTCCCCGTGGACAGGGAATGCAGATACGCAGTATTTT. Translation gives CASSPWTGNADTQYF.

J is TRBJ2-7 and V is TRBV2; D unresolved. V lost 3 bases to trimming and J lost 1 base, with 7 bases between them. Germline values: CDR1 SNHLY, CDR2 FYNNEI. The length of the CDR3 is 13 residues. The CDR3 region is CASSDLTSYEQYF. CDR3 in DNA: TGTGCCAGCAGTGATTTGACATCCTACGAGCAGTACTTC. The complete variable domain, with remaining parts taken from reference TRBV2 and TRBJ2-7, reads EPEVTQTPSHQVTQMGQEVILRCVPISNHLYFYWYRQILGQKVEFLVSFYNNEISEKSEIFDDQFSVERPDGSNFTLKIRSTKLEDSAMYFCASSDLTSYEQYFGPGTRLTVT.

CDR3 residues: CASSLGHDRREQYF. In DNA, the CDR3 is TGCGCCAGCAGCTTGGGACATGACCGTCGAGAGCAGTACTTC. This chain links TRBV5-1 with TRBJ2-7, with no clear D. Germline values: CDR1 SGHRS, CDR2 YFSETQ. The CDR3 extends over 14 amino acids. V was cut by 0 bases and J by 7 bases, with 14 bases left in between.

The chain is built from TRBV29-1 and TRBJ2-3; 12 bases agree with TRBD1. CDR3 length: 17 amino acids. Germline loops: CDR1 SQVTM, CDR2 ANQGSEA. V lost 2 bases, J lost 3 bases, and 9 bases stayed unmatched. The CDR3 region has the DNA TGCAGCGTTGAACTCCCTGTGGGACAGGGGGCTACAGATACGCAGTATTTT. As protein: CSVELPVGQGATDTQYF.

The chain links TRBV15 to TRBJ1-2, with 7 bases aligning to TRBD1. This CDR3 comprises 15 residues. From germline, CDR1 is LNHNV and CDR2 YYDKDF (reference sequence). The V and J ends lost 0 bases and 8 bases, in that order; junction bases with no gene match: 9. CDR3 bases: TGTGCCACCAGCAGAGAGGCCAGGGGGTACTCCGGCTACACCTTC. The encoded protein is CATSREARGYSGYTF.

V usage is TRBV7-9 and J usage is TRBJ1-2; 7 bases align to TRBD1. Germline V gene sequence: CDR1 SEHNR, CDR2 FQNEAQ (reference sequence). The CDR3 contains 15 residues. The V and J ends lost 5 bases and 5 bases, in that order; junction bases with no gene match: 11. This CDR3 reads CASSPAGQRLYGYTF. CDR3 DNA: TGTGCCAGCAGCCCCGCGGGACAGCGACTATATGGCTACACCTTC.

The chain carries TRBV27 and TRBJ2-5; 8 bases fit TRBD1. CDR1 and CDR2 (germline): MNHEY, SMNVEV (reference sequence). The V segment lost 6 bases and the J segment 4 bases; nucleotides outside the gene matches: 10. The CDR3 length is 15 residues. The DNA for the CDR3 is TGTGCCAGCAGGCCGGACAGGGTGGGATCAGAGACCCAGTACTTC. Translation: CASRPDRVGSETQYF.

The CDR3 nucleotides read TGTGCCTGGAATCCCCCGGGGGGGGCTTGGCAGTTCTTC. Protein sequence: CAWNPPGGAWQFF. V usage is TRBV30 and J usage is TRBJ2-1; 8 bases fit TRBD2. Germline CDR1 and CDR2: GTSNPN and SVGIG (reference sequence). J was trimmed by 12 bases and V by 4 bases; bases with no gene match: 11. CDR3 length: 13 amino acids.

Comments on this clone: Distinct nucleotide sequences in the sample also encode this CDR3. The V call is TRBV18, the J call TRBJ2-3, with D unresolved. This CDR3 has 14 amino acids. Germline lookup yields CDR1 KGHSH and CDR2 LQKENI. Trimming shortened V by 5 bases and J by 2 bases, and 11 bases separated the two germline ends. This chain's CDR3 is CASSSYTVTDTQYF. CDR3 coding DNA: TGTGCCAGCTCATCCTATACCGTCACAGATACGCAGTATTTT.

This chain uses TRBV7-2 with TRBJ2-2; weak D call: TRBD1 (6 bases). CDR1 and CDR2 (germline): SGHTA, FQGNSA. This CDR3 has 14 residues. The V end lost 5 bases, the J end lost 4 bases, and 11 bases lay between the germline ends. DNA of the CDR3: TGTGCCAGCAGCCGCGACAGGAGCACCGGGGAGCTGTTTTTT. This translates into CASSRDRSTGELFF.

This chain uses TRBV7-2 with TRBJ2-7, with 11 bases aligning to TRBD2. CDR1 is SGHTA, CDR2 FQGNSA, per germline. CDR3 size: 14 residues. After removal of 4 bases from V and 4 bases from J, the junction contained 3 bases not matched to a gene. The CDR3 region has the DNA TGTGCCAGCAGCTCCGGACTAGCGGGTTACGAGCAGTACTTC. Encoded protein: CASSSGLAGYEQYF.

This chain joins TRBV28 and TRBJ2-7; D call uncertain. The germline gives CDR1 MDHEN, CDR2 SYDVKM. Trimming removed 7 bases at V and 2 bases at J, with 15 bases between. This CDR3 is 14 amino acids long. The CDR3 spells CASTLRRNTYEQYF. The CDR3 coding sequence is TGTGCCAGCACCTTGAGGCGGAACACCTACGAGCAGTACTTC. The full variable domain, completed using reference TRBV28 and TRBJ2-7, is DVKVTQSSRYLVKRTGEKVFLECVQDMDHENMFWYRQDPGLGLRLIYFSYDVKMKEKGDIPEGYSVSREKKERFSLILESASTNQTSMYLCASTLRRNTYEQYFGPGTRLTVT.

The chain is built from TRBV6-5 and TRBJ2-4, with D possibly TRBD1 on 6 matching bases. Trimming removed 6 bases from V and 3 bases from J, with 15 bases in between. The germline V gene has CDR1 MNHEY and CDR2 SVGAGI. CDR3 size: 15 residues. The CDR3 spells CASSPDRDDKNIQYF. CDR3 sequence (DNA): TGTGCCAGCAGCCCGGACAGAGATGACAAAAACATTCAGTACTTC.

The chain joins TRBV5-1 to TRBJ2-2; 9 nucleotides line up with TRBD1. J gave up 5 bases and V 3 bases, and 5 bases lay outside the gene matches. Germline V gene sequence: CDR1 SGHRS, CDR2 YFSETQ. This CDR3 has 15 residues. DNA for the CDR3: TGCGCCAGCAGCTCCCGACAGGGGGGAACCGGGGAGCTGTTTTTT. Translating gives CASSSRQGGTGELFF.

The chain recombines TRBV7-2 with TRBJ2-1; a possible D gene is TRBD2 (5 bases). Germline CDR1 and CDR2: SGHTA and FQGNSA. This CDR3 is built from 16 residues. With 1 base removed from V and 8 bases from J, the gap between germline ends came to 18 bases. CDR3 bases: TGTGCCAGCAGCTTAGGAGGGTCCTTCCAGGCCTATGAGCAGTTCTTC. This gives the protein CASSLGGSFQAYEQFF.

The chain carries TRBV19 and TRBJ1-5, with TRBD1 as a possible D gene (5 bases). Trimming left V 0 bases short and J 0 bases short, with 6 bases between. There are 15 residues in the CDR3. The germline gives CDR1 LNHDA, CDR2 SQIVND (reference sequence). CDR3 DNA: TGTGCCAGTAGTATAGATAGGGGTAGCAATCAGCCCCAGCATTTT. Translated: CASSIDRGSNQPQHF.

CDR3 sequence reads: CAISEGREGGETQYF. The CDR3 DNA is TGTGCCATCAGTGAGGGGCGGGAGGGCGGAGAGACCCAGTACTTC. The chain employs TRBV10-3 and TRBJ2-5; 9 bases line up with TRBD2. Per the germline V gene, CDR1 is ENHRY and CDR2 is SYGVKD. CDR3 length equals 15 residues. V lost 2 bases and J lost 4; bases outside the gene matches: 5.

The gene calls are TRBV19 and TRBJ1-5; tentative D call: TRBD1 (5 bases). CDR1 is LNHDA and CDR2 is SQIVND in the germline V gene (reference sequence). CDR3 size: 14 residues. The V end was cut by 7 bases, the J end by 6 bases, with 16 bases between. The CDR3 sequence is CASKTTGVLQPQHF. The CDR3 DNA reads TGTGCCAGTAAAACAACAGGCGTCCTTCAGCCCCAGCATTTT.

V is TRBV27 and J is TRBJ1-1, with a tentative D call TRBD1 (6 bases). Germline loops: CDR1 MNHEY, CDR2 SMNVEV (reference sequence). Trimming shortened V by 5 bases and J by 0 bases, and 16 bases separated the two germline ends. The CDR3 runs 16 residues. CDR3 loop: CASSLRTDLMNTEAFF. The CDR3 coding sequence is TGTGCCAGCAGTCTCCGGACAGATCTCATGAACACTGAAGCTTTCTTT.

The rearrangement joins TRBV6-5 to TRBJ2-7; weak D call: TRBD2 (6 bases). The germline V gene encodes CDR1 MNHEY and CDR2 SVGAGI. This CDR3 contains 15 residues. Trimming removed 0 bases at V and 0 bases at J, with 9 bases between. CDR3 sequence: CASSYSEGISYEQYF. CDR3 DNA sequence: TGTGCCAGCAGTTACTCGGAGGGGATCTCCTACGAGCAGTACTTC.